These T cell receptor beta chains were read from a single sample in a study of T-cell reconstitution after alpha-beta-depleted transplantation in children. In TCRdb, the PCR reads were re-called with MiXCR into one record per CDR3 protein. Altogether a few hundred thousand distinct CDR3 sequences are present, roughly a quarter being singletons, with the ten largest covering 35% to 40%. The source material was PBMCs, sampled before TCRalphabeta/CD19-depleted stem cell transplant. The receptors here all came from a boy in the first two years of life with Wiskott-Aldrich syndrome, due to receive a stem cell transplant. The CDR3 runs from the conserved cysteine through the conserved F or W. The order of the fields is J gene, CDR3 length, D gene, clone size, V gene, CDR3 DNA, CDR3 protein. D genes are given only for firm matches. Size tells how often a clone was seen (once, few, many) or the class of an expanded clone, and some rows leave it out.

TRBJ2-1 | 12 | - | few | TRBV5-5 | TGTGCCAGCAGAATAGGGGGCAATGAGCAGTTCTTC | CASRIGGNEQFF
TRBJ2-1 | 16 | TRBD2 | - | TRBV7-3 | TGTGCCAGCAGCTTAGCACCCAGCGGGATGGGAAATGAGCAGTTCTTC | CASSLAPSGMGNEQFF
TRBJ2-2 | 12 | - | few | TRBV19 | TGTGCCAGTAGTCCGAGCTTCGGGGAGCTGTTTTTT | CASSPSFGELFF
TRBJ2-7 | 14 | TRBD2 | - | TRBV5-1 | TGCGCCAGCAGGCGGACTAGCGGGGCGAGCGAGCAGTACTTC | CASRRTSGASEQYF
TRBJ2-7 | 14 | - | - | TRBV20-1 | TGCAGTGCTAGAGCGGACTATGAAACCTACGAGCAGTACTTC | CSARADYETYEQYF
TRBJ2-1 | 15 | TRBD2 | few | TRBV20-1 | TGCAGTGCTAACCCGACTAGCGGGAGCGTCAATGAGCAGTTCTTC | CSANPTSGSVNEQFF
TRBJ2-7 | 11 | - | many | TRBV3-1 | TGTGCCAGCAGCCAAGAGGGCGAGCAGTACTTC | CASSQEGEQYF
TRBJ2-1 | 13 | - | few | TRBV12-3/TRBV12-4 | TGTGCCAGCAGTTTAGAGACAATCGGTGAGCAGTTCTTC | CASSLETIGEQFF
TRBJ2-3 | 16 | TRBD2 | - | TRBV4-1 | TGCGCCAGCAGCCACGGCCCTAGCGGGCCCACAGATACGCAGTATTTT | CASSHGPSGPTDTQYF
TRBJ1-1 | 14 | - | few | TRBV3-1 | TGTGCCAGCAGTCCTCTCGGCCGAATGACTGAAGCTTTCTTT | CASSPLGRMTEAFF
TRBJ2-7 | 16 | - | few | TRBV5-1 | TGCGCCAGCAGCTTGAGGATCCCCGACAGCTCCTACGAGCAGTACTTC | CASSLRIPDSSYEQYF
TRBJ2-1 | 14 | - | - | TRBV10-3 | TGTGCCATCAGTGAGCCCCCCAGATCGGGACTTCAGTTCTTC | CAISEPPRSGLQFF
TRBJ1-5 | 18 | - | - | TRBV20-1 | TGCAGTGCTAGAGATCTTGATTCTGGGGTTTATAGCAATCAGCCCCAGCATTTT | CSARDLDSGVYSNQPQHF
TRBJ1-3 | 14 | - | few | TRBV18 | TGTGCCAGCTCACCATGGGCAGACGGAAACACCATATATTTT | CASSPWADGNTIYF
TRBJ2-5 | 14 | TRBD2 | few | TRBV5-1 | TGCGCCAGCAAACTAGCGAACGACCGCGGGACCCAGTACTTC | CASKLANDRGTQYF
TRBJ2-1 | 16 | - | few | TRBV24-1 | TGTGCCACCAGTGAGCTCCGGGATCCCAGCTACAATGAGCAGTTCTTC | CATSELRDPSYNEQFF
TRBJ2-2 | 13 | TRBD1 | few | TRBV6-1 | TGTGCCAGCAGTGAATGGGGACAGGGGGAGCTGTTTTTT | CASSEWGQGELFF
TRBJ1-5 | 18 | TRBD1 | few | TRBV6-5 | TGTGCCAGCAGTTACGGGACAGGGTCCTCCTCCACCAATCAGCCCCAGCATTTT | CASSYGTGSSSTNQPQHF
TRBJ2-7 | 14 | TRBD2 | - | TRBV12-3/TRBV12-4 | TGTGCCAGCAGTCAGACTAGCCTTACCTACGAGCAGTACTTC | CASSQTSLTYEQYF
TRBJ1-1 | 16 | - | - | TRBV25-1 | TGTGCCAGCACTCCAAGGACAGATCGGTGGAACACTGAAGCTTTCTTT | CASTPRTDRWNTEAFF
TRBJ2-1 | 14 | - | - | TRBV9 | TGTGCCAGCAGCCCGGGTCCCCTTGGGGATGAGCAGTTCTTC | CASSPGPLGDEQFF
TRBJ2-1 | 13 | - | - | TRBV29-1 | TGCAGCGTTGAGGGCCTGCTTAGCGATGAGCAGTTCTTC | CSVEGLLSDEQFF
TRBJ2-1 | 17 | - | few | TRBV4-1 | TGCGCCAGCAGCCAGACGGACCGATGGGGGCTTGACAATGAGCAGTTCTTC | CASSQTDRWGLDNEQFF
TRBJ1-3 | 16 | - | - | TRBV5-1 | TGCGCCAGCAGCTTGCACGGAACTGGAACGAGAAACACCATATATTTT | CASSLHGTGTRNTIYF
TRBJ2-2 | 14 | TRBD2 | - | TRBV6-1 | TGTGCCAGTCGGTCTAGCGGGAGGGGCGGGGAGCTGTTTTTT | CASRSSGRGGELFF
TRBJ2-1 | 15 | TRBD1 | - | TRBV5-5 | TGTGCCAGCAGCTTGGATGGGACAGCCTACAATGAGCAGTTCTTC | CASSLDGTAYNEQFF